Ten or more counts support the clone carrying this TCR beta chain. Its cognate antigen is unknown. These data belong to a study of neurological immune-mediated disorders. Study overall: The 34 multiple sclerosis patients comprised approximately 31 that were relapsing-remitting and 3 that were secondary progressive.

The CDR3 spans 13 residues. Germline V lookup: CDR1 SGHTA, CDR2 FQGNSA. The ends were cut back, 5 bases at V and 3 bases at J, with 10 bases in the middle. It was by 5'RACE with 10-nucleotide random UMIs that the cDNA was made. TCRdb reanalysed the 5' RACE reads using MiXCR and keeps one entry per CDR3 protein. The sample contains approximately 82,000 distinct CDR3 sequences, about 2.5% of which appear only once. Overall study findings and caveats: No sharing of CDR3 amino acid sequences was observed among expanded clones across subjects, suggesting private repertoires in all groups.

Source material: PBMCs. The chain carries TRBV7-2 and TRBJ2-5; the D gene is possibly TRBD2 (5 bases). This receptor was obtained from a woman in her thirties with multiple sclerosis. The CDR3 is CASSPSREETQYF. CDR3 DNA sequence: TGTGCCAGCAGCCCCTCGAGGGAAGAGACCCAGTACTTC. The variable domain in full, with the rest retrieved from reference TRBV7-2 and TRBJ2-5, is GAGVSQSPSNKVTEKGKDVELRCDPISGHTALYWYRQSLGQGLEFLIYFQGNSAPDKSGLPSDRFSAERTGGSVSTLTIQRTQQEDSAVYLCASSPSREETQYFGPGTRLLVL.